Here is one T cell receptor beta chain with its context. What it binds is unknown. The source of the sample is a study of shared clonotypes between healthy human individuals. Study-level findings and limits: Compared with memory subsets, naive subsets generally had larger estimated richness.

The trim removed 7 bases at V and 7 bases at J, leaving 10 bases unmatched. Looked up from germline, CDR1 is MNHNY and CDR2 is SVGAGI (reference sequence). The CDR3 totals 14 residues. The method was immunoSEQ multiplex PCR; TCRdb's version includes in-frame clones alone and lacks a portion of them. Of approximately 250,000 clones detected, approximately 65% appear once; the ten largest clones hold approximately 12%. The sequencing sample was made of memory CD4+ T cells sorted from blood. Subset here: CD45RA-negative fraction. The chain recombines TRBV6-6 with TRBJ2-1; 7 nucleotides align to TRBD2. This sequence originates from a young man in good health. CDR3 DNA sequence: TGTGCCAGCACAGGACTAGTCATGTCGAATGAGCAGTTCTTC. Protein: CASTGLVMSNEQFF.